This T cell receptor beta chain was recorded in a study of T cells in Graves' hyperthyroidism and ophthalmopathy. Study-level results: Stable hyperthyroidism and ophthalmopathy were separated using 13 V-J signatures. Before onset, by a median of approximately 5.9 months, the model predicted ophthalmopathy.

Germline assignment: CDR1 KGHSH and CDR2 LQKENI. V was clipped by 2 bases and J by 7 bases; unmatched bases: 8. This CDR3 contains 16 residues. From RNA transcripts, TCR beta CDR3 regions were amplified. TCR CDR3 regions were first amplified by RT-PCR with HTBI primers. TCRdb passed the multiplex PCR reads through MiXCR, listing each CDR3 protein once. The sample contains roughly 400,000 distinct CDR3 sequences, about 15% of which appear only once. Clinical symptoms, serum thyroxine, TRAb, thyroid ultrasound and orbital computed tomography established diagnosis. Progressors' blood was drawn at hyperthyroidism diagnosis, before ophthalmopathy symptoms. This clonotype was seen repeatedly, ten times or more. What it binds is unknown.

This TCR was sampled from a woman under 30 with Graves' hyperthyroidism that later progressed to Graves' ophthalmopathy. The rearrangement joins TRBV18 to TRBJ2-1, with 10 bases identical to TRBD2. Sequences were obtained from blood. The CDR3 is CASSPEREGPSNEQFF. Here the CDR3 DNA reads TGTGCCAGCTCACCAGAGCGGGAGGGCCCTTCTAATGAGCAGTTCTTC.